There are a few counts of the clone carrying this T cell receptor (beta chain). Its antigen is unidentified. Described time point: week 47, end of study. The study gave 300 ug of mutant IDH1 20-mer peptide per vaccine dose, with topical imiquimod. The entry originates in a study of a mutant IDH1 vaccine in newly diagnosed glioma. Study overall: The initiation of vaccination occurred 4-6 weeks after radiotherapy alone, or with temozolomide cycles. Patients had received radiotherapy, temozolomide, or both previously, most receiving both. V12 fell at week 35 and V13, the study end, at week 47.

TCRdb's table, derived via immunoSEQ multiplex PCR, lists solely in-frame clones and lacks some. The sample yields under 40,000 clones, roughly 80% seen once. Germline V gene data show CDR1 as SGDLS and CDR2 as YYNGEE. This CDR3 contains 13 residues. V lost 0 bases, J lost 1 base, and 4 bases lay in between. This chain connects TRBV9 to TRBJ1-1; no definite D call. This specimen was PBMCs, taken from a glioma patient whose treatment included an IDH1 peptide vaccine. This sequence originates from a young man with glioma. In nucleotides, the CDR3 is TGTGCCAGCAGCGTAGCGTCGAACACTGAAGCTTTCTTT. The encoded protein is CASSVASNTEAFF.